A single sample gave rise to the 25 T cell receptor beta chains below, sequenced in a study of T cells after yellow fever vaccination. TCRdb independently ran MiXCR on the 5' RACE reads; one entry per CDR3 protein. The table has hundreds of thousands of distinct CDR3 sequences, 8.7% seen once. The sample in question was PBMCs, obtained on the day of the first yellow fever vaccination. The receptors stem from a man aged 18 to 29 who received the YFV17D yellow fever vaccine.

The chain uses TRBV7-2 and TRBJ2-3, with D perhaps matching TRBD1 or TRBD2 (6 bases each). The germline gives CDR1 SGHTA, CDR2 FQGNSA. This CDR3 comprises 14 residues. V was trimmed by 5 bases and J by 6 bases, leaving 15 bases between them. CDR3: CASSDWGAGDTQYF. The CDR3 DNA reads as TGTGCCAGCAGCGATTGGGGGGCAGGGGATACGCAGTATTTT.

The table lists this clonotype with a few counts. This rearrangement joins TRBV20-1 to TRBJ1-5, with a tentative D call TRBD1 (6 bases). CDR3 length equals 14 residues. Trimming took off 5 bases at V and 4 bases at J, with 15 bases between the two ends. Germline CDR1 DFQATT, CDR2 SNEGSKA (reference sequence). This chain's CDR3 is CSAGDWGPNQPQHF. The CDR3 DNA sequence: TGCAGTGCTGGGGACTGGGGGCCTAATCAGCCCCAGCATTTT.

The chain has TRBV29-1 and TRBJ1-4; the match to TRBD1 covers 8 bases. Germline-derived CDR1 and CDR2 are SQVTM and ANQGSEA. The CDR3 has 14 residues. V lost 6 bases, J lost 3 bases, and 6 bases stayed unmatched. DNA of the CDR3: TGCAGCGTAGCCAGGGGGCAGGCTAATGAAAAACTGTTTTTT. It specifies CSVARGQANEKLFF. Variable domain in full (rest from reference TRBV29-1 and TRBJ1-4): SAVISQKPSRDICQRGTSLTIQCQVDSQVTMMFWYRQQPGQSLTLIATANQGSEATYESGFVIDKFPISRPNLTFSTLTVSNMSPEDSSIYLCSVARGQANEKLFFGSGTQLSVL.

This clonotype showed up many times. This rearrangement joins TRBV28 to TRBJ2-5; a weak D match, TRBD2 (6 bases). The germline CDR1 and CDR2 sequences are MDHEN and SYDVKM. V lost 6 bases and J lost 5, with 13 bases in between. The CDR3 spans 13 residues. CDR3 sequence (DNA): TGTGCCAGCAGCGACCGGGAGCAGGAGACCCAGTACTTC. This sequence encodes CASSDREQETQYF.

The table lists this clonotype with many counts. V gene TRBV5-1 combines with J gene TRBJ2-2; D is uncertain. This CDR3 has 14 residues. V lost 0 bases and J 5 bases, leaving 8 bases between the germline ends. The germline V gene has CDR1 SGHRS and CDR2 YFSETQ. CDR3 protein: CASSLVGKTGELFF. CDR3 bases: TGCGCCAGCAGCTTGGTGGGAAAAACCGGGGAGCTGTTTTTT.

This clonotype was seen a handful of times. The CDR3 DNA reads TGTGCCAGCAGTTTCAATGGCTACACCTTC. Its translation: CASSFNGYTF. The rearrangement joins TRBV12-3 or TRBV12-4 to TRBJ1-2; D call uncertain. Trimming removed 3 bases at V and 6 bases at J, with 2 bases between. This CDR3 has 10 residues.

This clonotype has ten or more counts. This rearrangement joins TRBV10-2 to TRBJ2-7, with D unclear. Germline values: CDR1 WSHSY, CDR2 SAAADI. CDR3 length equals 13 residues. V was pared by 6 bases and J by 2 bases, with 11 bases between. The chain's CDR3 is CASRPAFAYEQYV. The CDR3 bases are TGCGCCAGCAGACCCGCATTCGCCTACGAGCAGTACGTC.

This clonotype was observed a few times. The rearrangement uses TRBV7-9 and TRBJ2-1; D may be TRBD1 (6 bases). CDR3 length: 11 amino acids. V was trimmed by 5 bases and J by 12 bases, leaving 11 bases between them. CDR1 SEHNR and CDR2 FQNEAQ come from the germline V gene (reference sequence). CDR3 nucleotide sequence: TGTGCCAGCAGCGAGGGGGTAGGGCAGTTCTTC. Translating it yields CASSEGVGQFF. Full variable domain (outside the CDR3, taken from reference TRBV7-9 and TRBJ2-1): DTGVSQNPRHKITKRGQNVTFRCDPISEHNRLYWYRQTLGQGPEFLTYFQNEAQLEKSRLLSDRFSAERPKGSFSTLEIQRTEQGDSAMYLCASSEGVGQFFGPGTRLTVL.

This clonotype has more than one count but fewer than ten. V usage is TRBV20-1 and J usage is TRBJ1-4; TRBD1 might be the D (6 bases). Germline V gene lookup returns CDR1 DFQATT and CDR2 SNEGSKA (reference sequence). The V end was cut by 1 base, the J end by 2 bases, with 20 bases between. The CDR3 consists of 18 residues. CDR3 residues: CSARGLTPRGPTNEKLFF. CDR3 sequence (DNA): TGCAGTGCTAGAGGATTAACCCCCAGGGGCCCGACTAATGAAAAACTGTTTTTT.

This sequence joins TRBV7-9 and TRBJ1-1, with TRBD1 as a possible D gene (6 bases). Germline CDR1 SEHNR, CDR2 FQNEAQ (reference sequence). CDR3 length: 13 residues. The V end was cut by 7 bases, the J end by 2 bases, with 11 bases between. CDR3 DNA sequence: TGTGCCAGCACCGAGGGGGGAAACACTGAAGCTTTCTTT. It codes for CASTEGGNTEAFF.

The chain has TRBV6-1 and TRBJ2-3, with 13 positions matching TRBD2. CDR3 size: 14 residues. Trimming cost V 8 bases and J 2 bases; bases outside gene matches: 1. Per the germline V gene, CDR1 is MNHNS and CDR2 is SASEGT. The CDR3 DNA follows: TGTGCCAGCGGGACTAGCGGGAACACAGATACGCAGTATTTT. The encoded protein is CASGTSGNTDTQYF.

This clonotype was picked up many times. The CDR3 sequence is CASYAPLAIVADTQYF. The CDR3 DNA follows: TGCGCCAGCTATGCACCTCTCGCGATAGTCGCAGATACGCAGTATTTT. The chain couples TRBV23-1 to TRBJ2-3, with D unresolved. TRBV23-1 is labeled an ORF, and its function is uncertain. This CDR3 has 16 amino acids. V was trimmed by 8 bases and J by 4 bases, leaving 22 bases between them.

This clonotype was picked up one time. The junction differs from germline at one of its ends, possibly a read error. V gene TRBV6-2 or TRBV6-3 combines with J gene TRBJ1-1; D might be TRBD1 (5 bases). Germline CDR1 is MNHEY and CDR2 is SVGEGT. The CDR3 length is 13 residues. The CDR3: CARSYWGDTEAFF. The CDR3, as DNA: TGTGCCAGGAGTTACTGGGGGGACACTGAAGCTTTCTTT.

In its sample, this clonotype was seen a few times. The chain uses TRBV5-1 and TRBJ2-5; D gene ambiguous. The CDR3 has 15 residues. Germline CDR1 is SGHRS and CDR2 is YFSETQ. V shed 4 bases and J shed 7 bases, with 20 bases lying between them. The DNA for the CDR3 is TGCGCCAGCAGCGCTCCCGACTCCCAGGTGGGGACCCAGTACTTC. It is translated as CASSAPDSQVGTQYF.

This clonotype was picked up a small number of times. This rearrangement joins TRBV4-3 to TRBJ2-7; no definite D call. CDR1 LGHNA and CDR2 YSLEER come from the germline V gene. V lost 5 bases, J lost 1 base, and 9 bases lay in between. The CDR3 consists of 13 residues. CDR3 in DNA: TGCGCCAGCAGCGCAGGTGAATCCTACGAGCAGTACGTC. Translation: CASSAGESYEQYV.

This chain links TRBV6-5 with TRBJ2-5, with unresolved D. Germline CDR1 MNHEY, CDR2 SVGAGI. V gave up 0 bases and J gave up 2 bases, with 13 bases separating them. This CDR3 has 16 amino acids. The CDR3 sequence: CASSYSRIGLQETQYF. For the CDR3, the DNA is TGTGCCAGCAGTTACTCCCGCATCGGGTTACAAGAGACCCAGTACTTC.

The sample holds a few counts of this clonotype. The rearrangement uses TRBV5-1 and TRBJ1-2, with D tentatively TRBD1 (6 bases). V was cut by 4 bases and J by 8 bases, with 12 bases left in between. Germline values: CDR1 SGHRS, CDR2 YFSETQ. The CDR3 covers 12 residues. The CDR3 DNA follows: TGCGCCAGCAGCGTCGACAGGTCCGGCTACACCTTC. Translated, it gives CASSVDRSGYTF.

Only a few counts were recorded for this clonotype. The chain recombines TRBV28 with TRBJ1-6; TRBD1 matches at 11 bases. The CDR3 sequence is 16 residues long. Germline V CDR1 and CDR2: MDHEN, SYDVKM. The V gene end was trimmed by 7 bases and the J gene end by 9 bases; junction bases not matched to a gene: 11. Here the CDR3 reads CASTTTAGTGGSPLHF. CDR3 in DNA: TGTGCCAGCACTACCACCGCGGGGACAGGGGGTTCACCCCTCCACTTT.

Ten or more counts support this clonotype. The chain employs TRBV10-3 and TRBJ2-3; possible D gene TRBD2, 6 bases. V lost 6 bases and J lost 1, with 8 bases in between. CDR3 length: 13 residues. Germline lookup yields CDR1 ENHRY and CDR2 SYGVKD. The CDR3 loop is CAIRGGGTDTQYF. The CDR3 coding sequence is TGTGCCATCAGGGGCGGGGGCACAGATACGCAGTATTTT.

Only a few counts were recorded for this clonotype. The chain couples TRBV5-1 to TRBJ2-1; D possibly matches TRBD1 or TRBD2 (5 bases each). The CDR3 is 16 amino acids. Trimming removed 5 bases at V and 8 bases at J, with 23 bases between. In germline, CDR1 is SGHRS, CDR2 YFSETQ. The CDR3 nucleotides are TGCGCCAGCAGTTCAACCCGGGACCGACTCTTCGATGAGCAGTTCTTC. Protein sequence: CASSSTRDRLFDEQFF.

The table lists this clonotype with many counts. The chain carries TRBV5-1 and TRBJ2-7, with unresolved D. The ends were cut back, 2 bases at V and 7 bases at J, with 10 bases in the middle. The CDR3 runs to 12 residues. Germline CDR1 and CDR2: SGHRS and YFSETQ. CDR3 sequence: CASSFSAGEQYF. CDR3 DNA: TGCGCCAGCAGCTTTAGTGCCGGGGAGCAGTACTTC. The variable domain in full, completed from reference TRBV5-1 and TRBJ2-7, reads KAGVTQTPRYLIKTRGQQVTLSCSPISGHRSVSWYQQTPGQGLQFLFEYFSETQRNKGNFPGRFSGRQFSNSRSEMNVSTLELGDSALYLCASSFSAGEQYFGPGTRLTVT.

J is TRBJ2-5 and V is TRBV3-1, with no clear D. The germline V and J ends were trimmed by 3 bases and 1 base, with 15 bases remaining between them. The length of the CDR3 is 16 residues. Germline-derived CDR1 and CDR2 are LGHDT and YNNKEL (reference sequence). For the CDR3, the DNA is TGTGCCAGCAGCCATCGCGTGTGGGGAACCCAAGAGACCCAGTACTTC. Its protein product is CASSHRVWGTQETQYF.

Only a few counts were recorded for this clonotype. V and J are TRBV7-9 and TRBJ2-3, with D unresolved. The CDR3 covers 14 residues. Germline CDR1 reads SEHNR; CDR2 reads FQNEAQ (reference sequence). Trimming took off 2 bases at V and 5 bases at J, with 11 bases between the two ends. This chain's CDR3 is CASSLSGSGDTQYF. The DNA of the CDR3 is TGTGCCAGCAGCTTATCCGGATCGGGAGATACGCAGTATTTT.

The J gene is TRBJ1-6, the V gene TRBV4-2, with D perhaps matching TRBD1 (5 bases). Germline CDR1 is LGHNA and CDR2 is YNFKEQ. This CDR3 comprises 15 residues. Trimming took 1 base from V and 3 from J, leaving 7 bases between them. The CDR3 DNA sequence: TGTGCCAGCAGCCAAGCAGGGATCTATAATTCACCCCTCCACTTT. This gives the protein CASSQAGIYNSPLHF.

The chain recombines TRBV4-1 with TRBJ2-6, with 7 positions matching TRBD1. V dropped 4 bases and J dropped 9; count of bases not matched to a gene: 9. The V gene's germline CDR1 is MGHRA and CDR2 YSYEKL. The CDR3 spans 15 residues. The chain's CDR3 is CASSLRQGSHNVLTF. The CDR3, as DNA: TGCGCCAGCAGCCTCCGACAGGGTTCCCACAACGTCCTGACTTTC.